Below are 16 T cell receptor beta chains sequenced from a single sample in a study of T cell responses to AZD1222 COVID-19 vaccine. The repertoire was sequenced with immunoSEQ multiplex PCR; TCRdb's copy has only in-frame clones and lacks some. This table has about 170,000 clones, 87% appearing once. This specimen consisted of peripheral blood, obtained 28 days after the second AZD1222 dose. The receptors shown here come from an adult who received the AZD1222 COVID-19 vaccine.

This chain joins TRBV19 and TRBJ1-2, with D unclear. The germline gives CDR1 LNHDA, CDR2 SQIVND (reference sequence). The CDR3 runs to 16 residues. The ends were cut back, 4 bases at V and 4 bases at J, with 19 bases in the middle. The CDR3 DNA is TGTGCCAGTAGTAGCGGATTGACGTTGTCCTCCTATGGCTACACCTTC. This gives the protein CASSSGLTLSSYGYTF.

V is TRBV25-1 and J is TRBJ2-5, with unresolved D. CDR3 length: 17 amino acids. V shed 3 bases and J shed 5 bases, with 22 bases lying between them. The germline V gene encodes CDR1 MGHDK and CDR2 SYGVNS. CDR3 nucleotide sequence: TGTGCCAGCAGTGATCCGGGTCGGTCCGAGGTGTGGGAGACCCAGTACTTC. Protein sequence: CASSDPGRSEVWETQYF.

V and J are TRBV5-6 and TRBJ1-6, with a tentative D call TRBD1 (5 bases). V lost 2 bases and J lost 6, with 15 bases in between. The CDR3 is made up of 16 amino acids. Germline CDR1 reads SGHDT; CDR2 reads YYEEEE. CDR3 nucleotide sequence: TGTGCCAGCAGCTTTGGGGTGGGGGGTCTTAATTCACCCCTCCACTTT. Its protein product is CASSFGVGGLNSPLHF.

The CDR3 DNA is TGCAGCGTTGATCAAACTAGCCATCAAGAGACCCAGTACTTC. It is translated as CSVDQTSHQETQYF. The chain couples TRBV29-1 to TRBJ2-5; perhaps TRBD2 as D (6 bases). Trimming removed 3 bases from V and 2 bases from J, with 13 bases in between. The CDR3 has 14 residues. In germline, CDR1 is SQVTM, CDR2 ANQGSEA.

This rearrangement joins TRBV18 to TRBJ1-1; 7 bases map to TRBD1. This CDR3 spans 12 amino acids. In germline, CDR1 is KGHSH, CDR2 LQKENI. Losses at the gene ends were 5 bases for V and 5 bases for J; bases not matched to a gene: 2. CDR3 protein: CASSAGGTEAFF. In DNA form, the CDR3 reads TGTGCCAGCTCAGCAGGGGGGACTGAAGCTTTCTTT.

The rearrangement uses TRBV9 and TRBJ1-2; D might be TRBD1 (5 bases). The CDR3 is 14 residues long. The V end was cut by 2 bases, the J end by 3 bases, with 11 bases between. Germline-derived CDR1 and CDR2 are SGDLS and YYNGEE. CDR3 sequence reads: CASSVDTNYYGYTF. The CDR3 DNA is TGTGCCAGCAGCGTGGACACAAACTACTATGGCTACACCTTC.

The chain combines TRBV4-2 with TRBJ1-5; no reliable D call. The CDR3 contains 15 residues. The ends were cut back, 4 bases at V and 5 bases at J, with 15 bases in the middle. Germline values: CDR1 LGHNA, CDR2 YNFKEQ. The CDR3 DNA is TGTGCCAGCAGCCCTGATCCTAACGGAGATCAGCCCCAGCATTTT. Encoded protein: CASSPDPNGDQPQHF.

V usage is TRBV2 and J usage is TRBJ1-2; D is ambiguous. The CDR3 sequence is 16 residues long. Germline CDR1 reads SNHLY; CDR2 reads FYNNEI. V was shortened by 4 bases and J by 1 base, with 16 bases between the two germline ends. CDR3 amino acids: CASSGGSATNNYGYTF. CDR3 bases: TGTGCCAGCAGTGGAGGGTCCGCCACCAATAACTATGGCTACACCTTC.

V and J are TRBV11-2 and TRBJ1-2, with TRBD1 as a possible D gene (6 bases). V was trimmed by 5 bases and J by 0 bases, leaving 13 bases between them. This CDR3 has 15 amino acids. The germline V gene encodes CDR1 SGHAT and CDR2 FQNNGV. The CDR3 coding sequence is TGTGCCAGCAGCCCCGGGAGGGGGTCTAACTATGGCTACACCTTC. Translation: CASSPGRGSNYGYTF.

This chain links TRBV7-8 with TRBJ2-3; D may be TRBD2 (6 bases). Germline assignment: CDR1 SGHVS and CDR2 FQNEAQ. V shed 2 bases and J shed 3 bases, with 12 bases lying between them. The CDR3 runs to 15 residues. CDR3 DNA sequence: TGTGCCAGCAGCTTACTGCAGGGAGGAACAGATACGCAGTATTTT. Translation: CASSLLQGGTDTQYF.

Turning to this clone: The identical CDR3 is also encoded by other nucleotide sequences in the sample. This CDR3 is CASSPGQGNQPQHF. Here the CDR3 DNA reads TGCGCCAGCAGTCCCGGACAGGGGAATCAGCCCCAGCATTTT. The chain is built from TRBV5-1 and TRBJ1-5; 9 bases agree with TRBD1. The CDR3 has 14 amino acids. CDR1 SGHRS and CDR2 YFSETQ come from the germline V gene. With 5 bases clipped from V and 4 bases from J, the junction kept 4 bases outside the gene matches.

This clone was observed a single time. The chain employs TRBV7-2 and TRBJ2-5; D may correspond to TRBD1 or TRBD2 (5 bases each). Per the germline V gene, CDR1 is SGHTA and CDR2 is FQGNSA. The CDR3 extends over 13 amino acids. V lost 3 bases, J lost 6 bases, and 11 bases lay in between. The CDR3 region is CASSFPGPKTQYF. CDR3 in DNA: TGTGCCAGCAGCTTTCCGGGGCCGAAGACCCAGTACTTC.

This clone came up a few times. This rearrangement joins TRBV18 to TRBJ1-2; no definite D call. This CDR3 contains 13 residues. Between the trimmed V and J ends, which lost 2 bases and 4 bases, there was a span of 8 bases. From germline, CDR1 is KGHSH and CDR2 LQKENI. For the CDR3, the DNA is TGTGCCAGCTCACCAGAGCCAGGCTATGGCTACACCTTC. Protein: CASSPEPGYGYTF.

The rearrangement joins TRBV18 to TRBJ1-1; possible D gene TRBD1, 5 bases. Germline loops: CDR1 KGHSH, CDR2 LQKENI. The ends were cut back, 4 bases at V and 0 bases at J, with 15 bases in the middle. This CDR3 spans 16 amino acids. The CDR3 spells CASSLYGTGMNTEAFF. The CDR3 DNA follows: TGTGCCAGCTCACTATACGGGACGGGGATGAACACTGAAGCTTTCTTT.

The chain recombines TRBV18 with TRBJ2-3; 7 nucleotides line up with TRBD2. Germline-derived CDR1 and CDR2 are KGHSH and LQKENI. The CDR3 is 15 amino acids. Trimming cost V 0 bases and J 7 bases; bases outside gene matches: 7. The CDR3 bases are TGTGCCAGCTCACCACCGTCGGGGGGTTCAAATACGCAGTATTTT. Translating gives CASSPPSGGSNTQYF.

This chain connects TRBV20-1 to TRBJ1-2; D remains ambiguous. V lost 5 bases and J lost 6, with 7 bases in between. Germline V lookup: CDR1 DFQATT, CDR2 SNEGSKA (reference sequence). The CDR3 sequence is 10 residues long. The CDR3 region is CSAPGDGYTF. DNA of the CDR3: TGCAGTGCTCCTGGGGATGGCTACACCTTC.